These 12 T cell receptor beta chains share one sample of origin, sequenced in a study of blood T cell repertoires in COVID-19. Some clones are missing from TCRdb's copy, which holds only in-frame ones; the method was immunoSEQ multiplex PCR. Here the sample spans some 300,000 clones, roughly 90% being singletons. What was sequenced was PBMCs or T cells enriched from blood (not recorded which). The receptors stem from a woman aged 50 to 60 who had been exposed to COVID-19.

V is TRBV5-1 and J is TRBJ1-2; D may be TRBD1 (6 bases). Per the germline V gene, CDR1 is SGHRS and CDR2 is YFSETQ. The CDR3 consists of 14 residues. The V end lost 4 bases, the J end lost 2 bases, and 12 bases lay between the germline ends. The CDR3 here is CASSVSGANYGYTF. The CDR3 DNA follows: TGCGCCAGCAGCGTGTCAGGGGCCAACTATGGCTACACCTTC.

This chain joins TRBV19 and TRBJ2-3; D gene uncertain. Germline V gene lookup returns CDR1 LNHDA and CDR2 SQIVND (reference sequence). CDR3 length: 12 amino acids. Trimming took off 6 bases at V and 4 bases at J, with 8 bases between the two ends. CDR3 DNA sequence: TGTGCCAGTAGGAGCTTGGCAGATACGCAGTATTTT. Its protein is CASRSLADTQYF.

The sample holds a few counts of this clone. The V call is TRBV19, the J call TRBJ1-4; 10 bases match TRBD1. The CDR3 consists of 15 residues. The germline gives CDR1 LNHDA, CDR2 SQIVND (reference sequence). Trimming cost V 6 bases and J 6 bases; bases outside gene matches: 7. The CDR3, as DNA: TGTGCCAGTAGCCCACGGGACAGGGGACATGAAAAACTGTTTTTT. Protein: CASSPRDRGHEKLFF.

The sample holds one count of this clone. The J gene is TRBJ2-7, the V gene TRBV19; 7 positions agree with TRBD1. V was pared by 3 bases and J by 3 bases, with 8 bases of the junction left unmatched. Germline V gene sequence: CDR1 LNHDA, CDR2 SQIVND (reference sequence). CDR3 length: 15 amino acids. DNA for the CDR3: TGTGCCAGTAGTATGTACAGGGGCACAAACTACGAGCAGTACTTC. Its protein is CASSMYRGTNYEQYF.

The chain recombines TRBV11-2 with TRBJ2-1, with D tentatively TRBD2 (6 bases). Between the trimmed V and J ends, which lost 1 base and 10 bases, there was a span of 20 bases. The germline V gene encodes CDR1 SGHAT and CDR2 FQNNGV. The CDR3 runs to 16 residues. For the CDR3, the DNA is TGTGCCAGCAGCTTAGGGGCGGGGCCCCCGATGGAGGAGCAGTTCTTC. The encoded protein is CASSLGAGPPMEEQFF.

The genes are TRBV4-2 and TRBJ2-7, with D hard to call. Trimming cost V 1 base and J 5 bases, with 12 bases left between them. The germline V gene encodes CDR1 LGHNA and CDR2 YNFKEQ. CDR3 length: 14 amino acids. The CDR3 reads CASSQVMAVHEQYF. DNA of the CDR3: TGTGCCAGCAGCCAAGTCATGGCAGTCCACGAGCAGTACTTC.

The V and J genes are TRBV5-1 and TRBJ2-1; D remains ambiguous. CDR3 length equals 15 residues. V lost 3 bases, J lost 3 bases, and 13 bases lay in between. The V gene's germline CDR1 is SGHRS and CDR2 YFSETQ. The CDR3: CASSSRDTIYNEQFF. Here the CDR3 DNA reads TGCGCCAGCAGCTCCAGAGACACCATCTACAATGAGCAGTTCTTC.

This chain connects TRBV28 to TRBJ1-5, with a tentative D call TRBD1 (5 bases). The V end was cut by 5 bases, the J end by 0 bases, with 14 bases between. Germline loops: CDR1 MDHEN, CDR2 SYDVKM. The CDR3 runs 16 residues. CDR3 in DNA: TGTGCCAGCAGTCCAGACAGAGACAATAGCAATCAGCCCCAGCATTTT. Amino acids: CASSPDRDNSNQPQHF.

The chain carries TRBV19 and TRBJ2-3, with TRBD2 as a possible D gene (5 bases). The V end lost 9 bases, the J end lost 3 bases, and 16 bases lay between the germline ends. The CDR3 length is 14 residues. The V gene's germline CDR1 is LNHDA and CDR2 SQIVND (reference sequence). The chain's CDR3 is CASRGPGRTDTQYF. The CDR3 bases are TGTGCCAGCAGAGGTCCGGGGAGAACAGATACGCAGTATTTT.

This clone was observed a handful of times. V usage is TRBV19 and J usage is TRBJ1-6; D is unclear. Germline V gene sequence: CDR1 LNHDA, CDR2 SQIVND (reference sequence). This CDR3 spans 17 amino acids. V lost 5 bases, J lost 10 bases, and 24 bases lay in between. As DNA, the CDR3 is TGTGCCAGTAGTGCCCGATCCACCCCCGAGAGGAACTCACCCCTCCACTTT. Translating it yields CASSARSTPERNSPLHF. The complete variable domain, with remaining parts taken from reference TRBV19 and TRBJ1-6, reads DGGITQSPKYLFRKEGQNVTLSCEQNLNHDAMYWYRQDPGQGLRLIYYSQIVNDFQKGDIAEGYSVSREKKESFPLTVTSAQKNPTAFYLCASSARSTPERNSPLHFGNGTRLTVT.

The CDR3 bases are TGTGCCAGCGGAGGAGGCACTGAAGCTTTCTTT. Residues: CASGGGTEAFF. The gene calls are TRBV27 and TRBJ1-1; D unresolved. The CDR3 runs to 11 residues. Germline V lookup: CDR1 MNHEY, CDR2 SMNVEV (reference sequence). V lost 8 bases and J 4 bases, leaving 8 bases between the germline ends.

Comments on this clone: Other DNA sequences of this sample code for an identical CDR3. The chain couples TRBV6-5 to TRBJ2-7, with no clear D. V was cut by 5 bases and J by 0 bases, with 5 bases left in between. Germline V CDR1 and CDR2: MNHEY, SVGAGI. The CDR3 is 12 amino acids. The CDR3 protein is CASSLSSYEQYF. CDR3 DNA: TGTGCCAGCAGTCTGAGCTCCTACGAGCAGTACTTC.